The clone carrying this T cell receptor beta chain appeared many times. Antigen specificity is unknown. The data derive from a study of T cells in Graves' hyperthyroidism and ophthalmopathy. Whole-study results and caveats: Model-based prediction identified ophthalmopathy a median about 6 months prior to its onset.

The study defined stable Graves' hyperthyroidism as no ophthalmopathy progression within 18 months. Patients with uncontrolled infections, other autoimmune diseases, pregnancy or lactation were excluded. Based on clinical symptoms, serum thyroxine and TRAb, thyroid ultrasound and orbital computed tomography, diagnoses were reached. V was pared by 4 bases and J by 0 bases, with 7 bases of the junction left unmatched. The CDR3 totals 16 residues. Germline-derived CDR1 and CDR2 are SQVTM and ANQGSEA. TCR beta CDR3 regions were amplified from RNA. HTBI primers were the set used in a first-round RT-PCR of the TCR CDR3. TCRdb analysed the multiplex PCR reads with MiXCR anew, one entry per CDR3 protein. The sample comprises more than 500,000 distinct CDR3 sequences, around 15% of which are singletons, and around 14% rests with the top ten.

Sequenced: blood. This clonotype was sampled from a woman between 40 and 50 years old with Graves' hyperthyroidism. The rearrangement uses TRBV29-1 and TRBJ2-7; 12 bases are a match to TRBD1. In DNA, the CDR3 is TGCAGCGTTGTGAGTGGGGGACAGGGGGCCTCCTACGAGCAGTACTTC. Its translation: CSVVSGGQGASYEQYF.